This T cell receptor beta chain was identified during a study of vaccination effects on CD4 cells after COVID-19. Study observations and caveats: There were few convalescent patients in the study and no early post-infection timepoints.

Expansion of antigen-specific CD4+ T cells with viral peptide pools was carried out by the ViraFEST assay before sequencing. It was after more than nine days of culture that CD4+ T cells were isolated. A positive SARS-CoV-2 PCR test fell between March and December 2020. Both day 3 and day 7 saw half the medium replaced with IL-2 medium. Assay: immunoSEQ multiplex PCR; the TCRdb copy retains only in-frame clones and omits some. The repertoire has roughly 57,000 clones, around three quarters of them found once; the top ten carry around 5.5%. Concerning this clone itself: What it binds is unknown.

The germline CDR1 and CDR2 sequences are SGHRS and YFSETQ. V gave up 2 bases and J gave up 5 bases, with 13 bases separating them. The CDR3 length is 14 residues. The sequence derives from a human donor who had a prior SARS-CoV-2 infection. The chain recombines TRBV5-1 with TRBJ1-1; D is undetermined. The sample here was CD4+ T cells from PBMCs cultured with HIV peptides, taken before COVID-19 vaccination. Subset defined: HIV-1 Nef peptide pool negative control/reference culture. The CDR3 DNA follows: TGCGCCAGCAGCTTTAATTCAGGAGGAACTGAAGCTTTCTTT. Its protein is CASSFNSGGTEAFF.